The source of this T cell receptor (beta chain) is a study of neurological immune-mediated disorders. The cDNA was synthesized by means of template-switch 5'RACE, which was carried out with 10-nucleotide random UMIs. Every sequencing run generated over 160 million TCR-beta sequences from 15-18 subjects. TCRdb recomputed calls from the 5' RACE reads with MiXCR, one row per CDR3 protein. The repertoire holds about 53,000 distinct CDR3 sequences, around 3.5% seen once, with around 3.1% in the top ten. The CDR3 is made up of 20 amino acids. V gave up 3 bases and J gave up 2 bases; unmatched junction bases: 12. Study-wide results and caveats: Neither clinical nor MRI features were associated with the multiple sclerosis repertoire cluster. The study found the most TCR clonal expansion in HTLV-1-associated myelopathy and the least in multiple sclerosis, below healthy controls.

This clonotype was recorded at least ten times. Its antigen is unknown. The chain carries TRBV12-3 or TRBV12-4 and TRBJ2-6, with 11 nucleotides matching TRBD1. This receptor was obtained from a woman aged 30 to 39 with multiple sclerosis. The sequenced sample consisted of PBMCs. DNA of the CDR3: TGTGCCAGCAGTTTCCGAACCGGGACAGGGGGTTTTGCTGGGGCCAACGTCCTGACTTTC. It yields the protein CASSFRTGTGGFAGANVLTF.